This T cell receptor beta chain was identified during a study of T cell changes during pregnancy in multiple sclerosis. The protocol was immunoSEQ multiplex PCR, while the TCRdb copy is restricted to in-frame clones and leaves out a portion. The sample holds some 39,000 clones, around 91% seen once. Germline CDR1 reads LNHDA; CDR2 reads SQIVND (reference sequence). Trimming cost V 1 base and J 0 bases, with 7 bases left between them. The CDR3 is 14 amino acids. The table lists this clone with a count of one. The clonotype was recovered from a female donor in good health, enrolled as a control in a pregnancy study. The sample was CD4+ T cells from peripheral blood mononuclear cells, taken in the second trimester of pregnancy. This chain connects TRBV19 to TRBJ2-7; no firm D call. The CDR3 here is CASSIVHYSYEQYF. The CDR3 DNA is TGTGCCAGTAGTATAGTCCACTACTCCTACGAGCAGTACTTC. Complete variable domain (other parts from reference TRBV19 and TRBJ2-7): DGGITQSPKYLFRKEGQNVTLSCEQNLNHDAMYWYRQDPGQGLRLIYYSQIVNDFQKGDIAEGYSVSREKKESFPLTVTSAQKNPTAFYLCASSIVHYSYEQYFGPGTRLTVT.